The rows below give T cell receptor beta chains drawn from one sample of a study of T cells expressing NK-cell markers. With the 5' RACE reads reprocessed, TCRdb shows one record per CDR3 protein and no DNA. Its clone listing holds fewer than 200,000 distinct CDR3 sequences. Material: blood T cells: a sorted CD56 or NKG2C T cell subset, CD4+ or CD8+ T cells, or bulk PBMC T cells (not recorded which). Receptors originate from a woman aged 18 to 75 in good health. CDR3s include the opening cysteine and the closing phenylalanine or tryptophan.

v_gene: TRBV12-3/TRBV12-4
j_gene: TRBJ2-2
CDR3aa: CASSLGQGNTGELFF

v_gene: TRBV10-3
j_gene: TRBJ2-1
CDR3aa: CAILPASEGEQFF

v_gene: TRBV20-1
j_gene: TRBJ2-2
CDR3aa: CSASASGGNTGELFF

v_gene: TRBV4-1
j_gene: TRBJ2-3
CDR3aa: CASRWGTDTDTQYF

v_gene: TRBV9
j_gene: TRBJ1-1
CDR3aa: CASSVVASTHTEAFF

v_gene: TRBV5-1
j_gene: TRBJ2-5
CDR3aa: CASSLLPGETQYF

v_gene: TRBV4-2
j_gene: TRBJ1-1
CDR3aa: CASSQDWSVMNTEAFF

v_gene: TRBV5-1
j_gene: TRBJ2-1
CDR3aa: CASSSGSRGEQFF

v_gene: TRBV2
j_gene: TRBJ2-7
CDR3aa: CASIRGLLAEIDEQYF

v_gene: TRBV20-1
j_gene: TRBJ2-1
CDR3aa: CSARSRSGITYNEQFF

v_gene: TRBV2
j_gene: TRBJ1-5
CDR3aa: CASRGDSNNQPQHF

v_gene: TRBV4-2
j_gene: TRBJ1-6
CDR3aa: CASSQRPGTPEPPLHF

v_gene: TRBV27
j_gene: TRBJ2-3
CDR3aa: CASSLEGGGTDTQYF

v_gene: TRBV11-2
j_gene: TRBJ2-1
CDR3aa: CASSLALGPYNEQFF

v_gene: TRBV2
j_gene: TRBJ2-3
CDR3aa: CASSQSGSRTDTQYF

v_gene: TRBV7-8
j_gene: TRBJ2-5
CDR3aa: CASSLLASLGETQYF

v_gene: TRBV5-1
j_gene: TRBJ2-3
CDR3aa: CASSLILAGGTDTQYF

v_gene: TRBV7-2
j_gene: TRBJ2-7
CDR3aa: CASRRGAGWVEQYF

v_gene: TRBV12-3/TRBV12-4
j_gene: TRBJ2-2
CDR3aa: CASTIHAYRDRNTGELFF

v_gene: TRBV4-1
j_gene: TRBJ1-5
CDR3aa: CASSQGTGGQPQHF

v_gene: TRBV12-3/TRBV12-4
j_gene: TRBJ2-2
CDR3aa: CASRLAGINTGELFF

v_gene: TRBV28
j_gene: TRBJ1-4
CDR3aa: CASSPPHGEKLFF

v_gene: TRBV7-9
j_gene: TRBJ2-1
CDR3aa: CASSVRQALYNEQFF

v_gene: TRBV7-2
j_gene: TRBJ2-6
CDR3aa: CASSFFWSGANVLTF

v_gene: TRBV12-3/TRBV12-4
j_gene: TRBJ1-4
CDR3aa: CASNFRGRSGKLFF